This TCR beta chain was recorded in a study of T cell repertoires in cytomegalovirus infection. Study background: CMV infection and matching HLA type were both indicated by public TCR beta signatures. Findings of the study overall: Predominance within the ex vivo response was attributable to HLA-C-restricted CMV-specific TCR beta clonotypes. The cumulative frequency of public TCR beta families distinguished individuals who carried CMV together with the relevant HLA.

TCRdb ran MiXCR on the reads and lists one entry per CDR3 protein. This sample has about 740,000 distinct CDR3 sequences, with roughly 35% found just once. A remark on this clonotype: Its antigen is still unknown. The CDR3 ends on some other residue instead of the conserved phenylalanine or tryptophan, so this is likely a read error.

The CDR3 is 18 amino acids. Trimming left V 4 bases short and J 0 bases short, with 21 bases between. The V gene's germline CDR1 is SEHNR and CDR2 FQNEAQ (reference sequence). The origin of this receptor is a human donor in good health (CMV status not recorded). Some clones in this sample may be carry-over from other donors' samples. The sequencing sample was made of PBMCs. This sequence joins TRBV7-9 and TRBJ1-2; D is unresolved. CDR3 in DNA: TGTGCCAGCAGCTGGAGTTCGGGGAACGCTCCAACTAACTATGGCTACACCTCC. Translated, it gives CASSWSSGNAPTNYGYTS.